The T cell receptor beta chain under discussion was sequenced for a study of shared clonotypes between healthy human individuals. Whole-study context: Plates per donor: three CD4 naive, three CD4 memory, two CD8 naive, one CD8 memory. Overall study findings and caveats: Naive subsets usually exceeded memory subsets in estimated richness.

As regards this clone: As yet, its antigen is unknown.

TCRdb keeps only in-frame clones here, not all; method: immunoSEQ multiplex PCR. Here the sample spans roughly 640,000 clones, around 97% being singletons. CDR1 is MNHEY and CDR2 is SVGAGI in the germline V gene. The CDR3 contains 14 residues. Trimming left V 5 bases short and J 4 bases short, with 14 bases between. Naive CD4+ cells were CD45RA-selected; the remaining cells were memory. The sample comprised naive CD4+ T cells sorted from blood. Noted subset: CD45RA+ positively selected. The receptor comes from a woman in her 30s in good health. The V call is TRBV6-5, the J call TRBJ1-2; a weak D match, TRBD1 (5 bases). CDR3 in DNA: TGTGCCAGCAGTGACAGACAGCAGGGCTATGGCTACACCTTC. Translating it yields CASSDRQQGYGYTF.